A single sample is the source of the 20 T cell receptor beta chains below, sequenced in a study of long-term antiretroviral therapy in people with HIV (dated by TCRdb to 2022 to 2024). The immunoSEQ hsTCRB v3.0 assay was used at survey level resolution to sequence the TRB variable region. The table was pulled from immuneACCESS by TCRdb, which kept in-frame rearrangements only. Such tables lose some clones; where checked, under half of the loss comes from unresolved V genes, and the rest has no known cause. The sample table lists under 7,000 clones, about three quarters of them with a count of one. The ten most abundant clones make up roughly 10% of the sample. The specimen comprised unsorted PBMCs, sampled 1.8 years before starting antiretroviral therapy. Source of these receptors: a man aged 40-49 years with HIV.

Here the CDR3 reads CASSGPTSGRDSYNEQFF. CDR3 sequence (DNA): TGTGCCAGCAGCGGCCCGACTAGCGGGAGGGACTCCTACAATGAGCAGTTCTTC. The chain couples TRBV7-2 to TRBJ2-1, with 14 bases identical to TRBD2. CDR3 length equals 18 residues. The V segment lost 5 bases and the J segment 0 bases; nucleotides outside the gene matches: 6. Germline V CDR1 and CDR2: SGHTA, FQGNSA. Full variable domain (outside the CDR3, taken from reference TRBV7-2 and TRBJ2-1): GAGVSQSPSNKVTEKGKDVELRCDPISGHTALYWYRQSLGQGLEFLIYFQGNSAPDKSGLPSDRFSAERTGGSVSTLTIQRTQQEDSAVYLCASSGPTSGRDSYNEQFFGPGTRLTVL.

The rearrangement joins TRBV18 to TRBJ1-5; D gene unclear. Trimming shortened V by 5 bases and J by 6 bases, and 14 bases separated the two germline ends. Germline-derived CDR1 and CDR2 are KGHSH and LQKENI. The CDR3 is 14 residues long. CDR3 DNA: TGTGCCAGCTCATCGAGCCTGACGGTTCAGCCCCAGCATTTT. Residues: CASSSSLTVQPQHF. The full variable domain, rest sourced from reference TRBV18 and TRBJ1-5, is NAGVMQNPRHLVRRRGQEARLRCSPMKGHSHVYWYRQLPEEGLKFMVYLQKENIIDESGMPKERFSAEFPKEGPSILRIQQVVRGDSAAYFCASSSSLTVQPQHFGDGTRLSIL.

CDR3 loop: CASSRSSGLAKNIQYF. CDR3 sequence (DNA): TGCGCCAGCAGCCGCAGTAGCGGGCTAGCCAAAAACATTCAGTACTTC. V usage is TRBV4-3 and J usage is TRBJ2-4; 7 bases are shared with TRBD2. Germline V gives CDR1 LGHNA, CDR2 YSLEER. The J segment lost 0 bases and the V segment lost 4 bases, leaving 6 bases of the junction unmatched. The CDR3 is made up of 16 amino acids.

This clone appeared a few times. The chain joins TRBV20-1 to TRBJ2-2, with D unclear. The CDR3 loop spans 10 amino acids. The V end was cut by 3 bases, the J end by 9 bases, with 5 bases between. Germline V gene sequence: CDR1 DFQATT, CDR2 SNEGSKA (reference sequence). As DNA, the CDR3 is TGCAGTGCTAGGGATAGGGAGCTGTTTTTT. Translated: CSARDRELFF.

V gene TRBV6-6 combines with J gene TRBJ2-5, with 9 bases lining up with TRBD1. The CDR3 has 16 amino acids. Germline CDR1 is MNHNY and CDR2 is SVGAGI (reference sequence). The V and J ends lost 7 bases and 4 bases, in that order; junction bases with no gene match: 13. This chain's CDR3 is CASTLTAGQGAETQYF. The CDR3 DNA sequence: TGTGCCAGCACTCTAACGGCGGGACAGGGAGCAGAGACCCAGTACTTC.

This CDR3 is CASSRVLGDEKLFF. As DNA, the CDR3 is TGTGCCAGCAGCCGGGTCCTCGGCGATGAAAAACTGTTTTTT. The V gene is TRBV2, the J gene TRBJ1-4; the D is unclear. The germline V gene has CDR1 SNHLY and CDR2 FYNNEI. CDR3 length equals 14 residues. Trimming removed 6 bases at V and 6 bases at J, with 14 bases between.

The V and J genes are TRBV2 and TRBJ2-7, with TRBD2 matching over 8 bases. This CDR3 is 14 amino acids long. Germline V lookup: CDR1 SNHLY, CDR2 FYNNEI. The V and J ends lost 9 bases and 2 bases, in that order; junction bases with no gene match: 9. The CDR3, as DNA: TGTGCCAGTCACTCCGCGGGAGGACCCTACGAGCAGTACTTC. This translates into CASHSAGGPYEQYF.

CDR3 sequence: CASSLVVGVDTEAFF. The DNA for the CDR3 is TGCGCCAGCAGCTTGGTGGTTGGGGTTGACACTGAAGCTTTCTTT. This sequence joins TRBV5-1 and TRBJ1-1; D unresolved. CDR1 and CDR2 (germline): SGHRS, YFSETQ. The CDR3 is 15 amino acids. With 0 bases removed from V and 3 bases from J, the gap between germline ends came to 12 bases.

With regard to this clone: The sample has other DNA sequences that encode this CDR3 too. The CDR3 region is CASSVGAYNEQFF. As DNA, the CDR3 is TGTGCCAGCAGCGTAGGCGCCTACAATGAGCAGTTCTTC. V is TRBV9 and J is TRBJ2-1, with no clear D. Germline CDR1 reads SGDLS; CDR2 reads YYNGEE. With 0 bases removed from V and 2 bases from J, the gap between germline ends came to 3 bases. This CDR3 comprises 13 residues.

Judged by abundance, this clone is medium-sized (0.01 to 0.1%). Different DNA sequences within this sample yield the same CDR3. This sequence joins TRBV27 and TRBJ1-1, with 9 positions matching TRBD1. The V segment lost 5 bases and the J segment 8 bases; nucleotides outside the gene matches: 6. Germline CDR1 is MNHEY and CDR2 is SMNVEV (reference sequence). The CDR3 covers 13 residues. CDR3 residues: CASSPTGGTEAFF. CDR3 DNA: TGTGCCAGCAGTCCGACAGGGGGGACGGAAGCTTTCTTT.

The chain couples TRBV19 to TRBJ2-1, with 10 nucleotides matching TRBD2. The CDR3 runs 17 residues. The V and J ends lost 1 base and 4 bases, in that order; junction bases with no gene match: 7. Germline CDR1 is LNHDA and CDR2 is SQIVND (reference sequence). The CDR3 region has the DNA TGTGCCAGTAGTATAGGGGCAGCGGGAGGGTCTTACAATGAGCAGTTCTTC. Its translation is CASSIGAAGGSYNEQFF.

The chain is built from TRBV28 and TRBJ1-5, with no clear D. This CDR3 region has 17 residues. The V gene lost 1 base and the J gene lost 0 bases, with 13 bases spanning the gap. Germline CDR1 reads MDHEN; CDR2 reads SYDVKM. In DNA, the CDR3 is TGTGCCAGCAGTTTATCTTCCGGCAGTTATAGCAATCAGCCCCAGCATTTT. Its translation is CASSLSSGSYSNQPQHF.

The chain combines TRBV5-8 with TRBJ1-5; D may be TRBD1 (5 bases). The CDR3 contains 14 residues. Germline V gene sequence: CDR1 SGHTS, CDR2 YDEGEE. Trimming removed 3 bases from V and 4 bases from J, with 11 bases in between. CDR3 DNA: TGTGCCAGCAGCTCAGGGTTTCGGAATCAGCCCCAGCATTTT. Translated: CASSSGFRNQPQHF.

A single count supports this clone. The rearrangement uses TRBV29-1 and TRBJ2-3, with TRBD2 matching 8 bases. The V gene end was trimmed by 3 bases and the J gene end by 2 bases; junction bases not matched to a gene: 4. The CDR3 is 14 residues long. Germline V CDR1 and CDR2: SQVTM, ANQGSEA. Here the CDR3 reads CSVDPAGVTDTQYF. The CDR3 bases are TGCAGCGTTGATCCAGCGGGAGTCACAGATACGCAGTATTTT.

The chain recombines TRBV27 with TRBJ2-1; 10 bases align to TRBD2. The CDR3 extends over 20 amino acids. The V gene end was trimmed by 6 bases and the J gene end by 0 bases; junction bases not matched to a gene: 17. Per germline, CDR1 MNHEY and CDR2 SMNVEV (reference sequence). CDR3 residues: CASRESSGSPPRASYNEQFF. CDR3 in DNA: TGTGCCAGCAGGGAATCTAGCGGGAGCCCCCCACGAGCCTCCTACAATGAGCAGTTCTTC.

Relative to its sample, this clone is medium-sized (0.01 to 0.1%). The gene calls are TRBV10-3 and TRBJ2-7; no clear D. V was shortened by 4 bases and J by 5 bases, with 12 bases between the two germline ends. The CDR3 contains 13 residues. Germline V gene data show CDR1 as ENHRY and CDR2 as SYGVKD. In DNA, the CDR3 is TGTGCCATCAGTGGGAACCCTTCGAACGAGCAGTACTTC. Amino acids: CAISGNPSNEQYF.

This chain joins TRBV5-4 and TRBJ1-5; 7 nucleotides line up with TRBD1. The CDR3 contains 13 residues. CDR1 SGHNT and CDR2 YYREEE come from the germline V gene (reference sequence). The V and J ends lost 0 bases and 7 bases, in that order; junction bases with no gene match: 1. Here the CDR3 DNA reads TGTGCCAGCAGCTTGGCGGGACAGCAGCCCCAGCATTTT. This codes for CASSLAGQQPQHF.

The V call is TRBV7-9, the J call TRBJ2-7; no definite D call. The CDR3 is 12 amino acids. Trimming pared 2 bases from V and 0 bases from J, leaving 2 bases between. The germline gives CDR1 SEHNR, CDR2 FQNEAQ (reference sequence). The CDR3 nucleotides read TGTGCCAGCAGCTTAACCTCCTACGAGCAGTACTTC. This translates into CASSLTSYEQYF.

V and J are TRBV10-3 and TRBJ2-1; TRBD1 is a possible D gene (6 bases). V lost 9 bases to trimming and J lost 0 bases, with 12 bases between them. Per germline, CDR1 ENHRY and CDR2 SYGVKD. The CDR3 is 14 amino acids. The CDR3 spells CAIKGDFSYNEQFF. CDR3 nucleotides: TGTGCCATAAAGGGGGATTTCTCCTACAATGAGCAGTTCTTC.

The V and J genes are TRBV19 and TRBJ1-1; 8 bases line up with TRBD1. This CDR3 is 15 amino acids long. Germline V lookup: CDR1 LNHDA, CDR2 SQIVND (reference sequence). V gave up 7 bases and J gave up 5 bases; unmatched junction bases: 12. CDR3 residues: CASTIGQGGKTEAFF. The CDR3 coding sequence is TGTGCCAGTACCATCGGACAGGGTGGAAAAACTGAAGCTTTCTTT.